This T cell receptor beta chain was captured by sequencing in a study of vaccination and CD4 T cells after COVID-19. Study-level information: Nasal swab PCR identified SARS-CoV-2 in the convalescent patients, of whom about ten were mild and one severe.

In the case of this clonotype: What it binds is not known.

The germline V gene encodes CDR1 LNHDA and CDR2 SQIVND (reference sequence). The CDR3 loop spans 15 amino acids. The junction had 7 bases not matched to a gene; V was cut back by 5 bases and J by 4 bases. Scientists ran DNA taken from cultured CD4+ T cells through the Oncomine TCR Beta short-read assay for sequencing. TCRdb itself ran the PCR reads through MiXCR, one entry per CDR3 protein. The sample yields approximately 21,000 distinct CDR3 sequences, roughly 50% seen once. Stated treatment: 10-day PBMC culture with coronavirus spike peptide pools or control peptides (ViraFEST assay). Replacement of half the medium with fresh IL-2 medium took place on days 3 and 7. Negative selection purified CD4+ T cells after about ten days of culture.

Sequencing used CD4+ T cells from blood, cultured in vitro. The rearrangement uses TRBV19 and TRBJ2-5, with 10 bases matching TRBD1. This receptor was obtained from a human donor who had recovered from COVID-19. The CDR3 loop is CASSSLDRGGETQYF. The DNA for the CDR3 is TGTGCCAGTAGTTCCCTGGACAGGGGGGGAGAGACCCAGTACTTC.